This is a list of T cell receptor beta chains from one sample in a study of T cell changes during pregnancy in multiple sclerosis. Some clones are missing from TCRdb's copy, which holds only in-frame ones; the method was immunoSEQ multiplex PCR. Among tens of thousands of clones listed, 91% were seen once. The sequences come from peripheral blood, collected in the third trimester of pregnancy. The origin of the receptors is a female donor in good health, enrolled as a control in a pregnancy study. The CDR3 runs from the conserved cysteine through the conserved F or W. The order of the fields is CDR3 protein, CDR3 DNA, CDR3 length, D gene, J gene, clone size, V gene. D genes are given only for firm matches. Clone size is shown for a subset of rows, as once, few, many or a class of expanded clone.

CASSLYPGTSNQPQHF,TGTGCCAGCAGCTTATATCCAGGTACTAGCAATCAGCCCCAGCATTTT,16,.,TRBJ1-5,.,TRBV11-2
CASSPVEWTGNYGYTF,TGTGCCAGCTCACCAGTAGAATGGACAGGGAACTATGGCTACACCTTC,16,TRBD1,TRBJ1-2,.,TRBV18
CASSVTGSGANVLTF,TGTGCCAGCAGTGTCACAGGGTCTGGGGCCAACGTCCTGACTTTC,15,.,TRBJ2-6,.,TRBV25-1
CASSQGGARTSTDTQYF,TGCGCCAGCAGCCAAGGTGGCGCGAGGACTAGCACAGATACGCAGTATTTT,17,.,TRBJ2-3,.,TRBV4-3
CASSDEGNYGYTF,TGTGCCAGCAGTGACGAGGGTAACTATGGCTACACCTTC,13,.,TRBJ1-2,.,TRBV6-4
CASSVALDYDNEQFF,TGTGCCAGCAGCGTAGCACTGGACTACGACAATGAGCAGTTCTTC,15,.,TRBJ2-1,.,TRBV9
CASSLVVRNEQFF,TGTGCCAGCAGCTTGGTAGTTCGGAATGAGCAGTTCTTC,13,.,TRBJ2-1,.,TRBV5-4
CASSLVPSGRSYEQYF,TGCGCCAGCAGCTTGGTTCCTAGCGGGCGATCCTACGAGCAGTACTTC,16,TRBD2,TRBJ2-7,.,TRBV5-1
CASSLVAGGTDTQYF,TGTGCCAGCAGCTTGGTAGCAGGGGGTACAGATACGCAGTATTTT,15,TRBD1,TRBJ2-3,.,TRBV5-6
CASSPRQASETQYF,TGTGCCAGCAGCCCCCGACAGGCATCGGAGACCCAGTACTTC,14,.,TRBJ2-5,once,TRBV7-9
CATSRDPRGADGYTF,TGTGCCACCAGCAGAGATCCTCGGGGGGCAGATGGCTACACCTTC,15,.,TRBJ1-2,.,TRBV15
CATSSRTGALPGGYTF,TGTGCCACCAGCAGCCGGACAGGGGCCCTACCAGGAGGCTACACCTTC,16,TRBD1,TRBJ1-2,.,TRBV15
CASSQQGNYGYTF,TGTGCCAGCAGCCAGCAGGGCAACTATGGCTACACCTTC,13,.,TRBJ1-2,.,TRBV11-2
CATELSGANVLTF,TGTGCCACGGAGCTATCTGGGGCCAACGTCCTGACTTTC,13,.,TRBJ2-6,.,TRBV6-1
CASSQFHRDKALSGANVLTF,TGCGCCAGCAGTCAATTCCACCGGGACAAGGCACTCTCTGGGGCCAACGTCCTGACTTTC,20,.,TRBJ2-6,once,TRBV23-1
CASSVGQGDHQPQHF,TGTGCCAGCAGTGTCGGACAGGGGGACCATCAGCCCCAGCATTTT,15,TRBD1,TRBJ1-5,.,TRBV2
CASSIRAGINEQYF,TGTGCCAGTAGTATACGGGCAGGGATTAACGAGCAGTACTTC,14,.,TRBJ2-7,.,TRBV19
CASSLERLNYGYTF,TGTGCCAGCAGTTTAGAGCGCTTAAACTATGGCTACACCTTC,14,.,TRBJ1-2,.,TRBV28
CASSQVTGGDYGYTF,TGCGCCAGCAGCCAAGTGACAGGGGGAGACTATGGCTACACCTTC,15,TRBD1,TRBJ1-2,.,TRBV4-3
CASSSLAEGAYGYTF,TGTGCCAGCAGTTCCCTGGCGGAGGGGGCTTATGGCTACACCTTC,15,TRBD1,TRBJ1-2,.,TRBV28
CASSLPGGYYGYTF,TGTGCCAGCAGCTTACCCGGGGGGTACTATGGCTACACCTTC,14,.,TRBJ1-2,once,TRBV7-2
CAWSETIAGYEQYF,TGTGCCTGGAGTGAAACAATAGCGGGCTACGAGCAGTACTTC,14,TRBD2,TRBJ2-7,.,TRBV30
CATRTAQNEKLFF,TGTGCCACTCGGACAGCACAAAATGAAAAACTGTTTTTT,13,.,TRBJ1-4,.,TRBV19
CASYLAGGRRAANEQFF,TGTGCCAGCTACCTAGCGGGAGGAAGGCGGGCCGCAAATGAGCAGTTCTTC,17,TRBD2,TRBJ2-1,.,TRBV18
CASSQPGLEAFF,TGTGCCAGCTCACAACCGGGACTTGAAGCTTTCTTT,12,.,TRBJ1-1,once,TRBV18
CASSERDRNYGYTF,TGTGCCAGCAGCGAAAGGGACAGGAACTATGGCTACACCTTC,14,TRBD1,TRBJ1-2,.,TRBV7-9
CASSTRPGGTGNTIYF,TGTGCCAGCAGCACCCGGCCGGGGGGGACGGGAAACACCATATATTTT,16,.,TRBJ1-3,.,TRBV7-6
CASRSGGNTEAFF,TGTGCCAGCAGGTCCGGGGGAAACACTGAAGCTTTCTTT,13,.,TRBJ1-1,few,TRBV6-1
CASTRQGIWADDEKLFF,TGTGCCAGTACGAGGCAGGGGATTTGGGCAGATGATGAAAAACTGTTTTTT,17,.,TRBJ1-4,once,TRBV19